This is a list of T cell receptor beta chains from one sample in a study of blood T cell repertoires in COVID-19. Here immunoSEQ multiplex PCR was the method, and the copy in TCRdb shows in-frame clones only, minus some. Of 200,000 or so clones in the sample, approximately 79% were seen once. The sample consisted of peripheral blood. Source of these receptors: a man in his thirties or forties with active or convalescent COVID-19. CDR3s include the opening cysteine and the closing phenylalanine or tryptophan. A D gene is named only where the DNA matches it firmly. A clone size is listed for some rows: how often the clone was seen (once, few, many), or a class if it is expanded.

clone_size | j_call | d_call | v_call | cdr3_nt | cdr3_aa
once | TRBJ2-7 | TRBD1 | TRBV4-1 | TGCGCCAGCAGCCAAGGGGACAGGGACGAGCAGTACTTC | CASSQGDRDEQYF
NA | TRBJ2-7 | TRBD1 | TRBV6-5 | TGTGCCAGCAGCTCCGGGACAGGCACCACCTACGAGCAGTACTTC | CASSSGTGTTYEQYF
few | TRBJ2-1 | NA | TRBV9 | TGTGCCAGCAGCGTAGTTCCGGTCCCGTCTTACAATGAGCAGTTCTTC | CASSVVPVPSYNEQFF
NA | TRBJ2-3 | TRBD2 | TRBV30 | TGTGCCTGGGGAGCGGGAGTTTCCACAGATACGCAGTATTTT | CAWGAGVSTDTQYF
NA | TRBJ1-5 | TRBD1 | TRBV28 | TGTGCCAGCAGAGCCGGGACAGGGCTAATTTTGGGCAATCAGCCCCAGCATTTT | CASRAGTGLILGNQPQHF
few | TRBJ1-5 | NA | TRBV19 | TGTGCCAGTAGTCTTATTGGAGACGGCAATCAGCCCCAGCATTTT | CASSLIGDGNQPQHF
NA | TRBJ1-2 | NA | TRBV10-1 | TGCGCCAGCAGTGAGTGGGGCAGGCCCACTAACTATGGCTACACCTTC | CASSEWGRPTNYGYTF
NA | TRBJ1-6 | TRBD1 | TRBV7-9 | TGTGCCAGCAGCTTAAACCCAGGGGGGAATTCACCCCTCCACTTT | CASSLNPGGNSPLHF
NA | TRBJ2-2 | TRBD1 | TRBV6-6 | TGTGCCAGCAGTTACCCAGCAGGGGGCAACACCGGGGAGCTGTTTTTT | CASSYPAGGNTGELFF
NA | TRBJ2-6 | NA | TRBV6-5 | TGTGCCAGCAGAGGGAGCTCTGGGGCCAACGTCCTGACTTTC | CASRGSSGANVLTF
NA | TRBJ1-2 | TRBD1 | TRBV4-3 | TGCGCCAGCAGCCAGAGCGACAGGGAAGGAGATGGCTACACCTTC | CASSQSDREGDGYTF
once | TRBJ1-1 | NA | TRBV4-1 | TGCGCCAGCAGCCAAGAGGCAGAAATGAACACTGAAGCTTTCTTT | CASSQEAEMNTEAFF
many | TRBJ1-5 | NA | TRBV7-8 | TGTGCCAGCAGCCCCGACCCAGGATCAAATCAGCCCCAGCATTTT | CASSPDPGSNQPQHF
NA | TRBJ1-3 | TRBD1 | TRBV28 | TGTGCCAGCAGTTTGGACAGGGGAACTGGAAACACCATATATTTT | CASSLDRGTGNTIYF
NA | TRBJ2-3 | TRBD1 | TRBV27 | TGTGCCAGCAGCTTACCGGGACAGGGCACAGATACGCAGTATTTT | CASSLPGQGTDTQYF
once | TRBJ2-1 | TRBD2 | TRBV5-6 | TGTGCCAGCAGCACCTCCGGGACTAGCGGGACCTACAATGAGCAGTTCTTC | CASSTSGTSGTYNEQFF
NA | TRBJ1-2 | NA | TRBV6-5 | TGTGCCAGCAGTACAGGGCAATACTATGGCTACACCTTC | CASSTGQYYGYTF
NA | TRBJ1-1 | NA | TRBV5-6 | TGTGCCAGCAGCTTGGGATCTCCCGGAGGGAGGGCTGAAGCTTTCTTT | CASSLGSPGGRAEAFF
NA | TRBJ1-6 | TRBD1 | TRBV7-3 | TGTGCCAGCAGCTTAACAGGACAGGGTCGGTCACCCCTCCACTTT | CASSLTGQGRSPLHF
NA | TRBJ2-2 | NA | TRBV11-2 | TGTGCCAGCAGCTACTACACCTCTTCAGTGAACACCGGGGAGCTGTTTTTT | CASSYYTSSVNTGELFF
few | TRBJ2-5 | TRBD2 | TRBV27 | TGTGCCAGCAGAGGTTCGACTAGCGGGAGGGAGACCCAGTACTTC | CASRGSTSGRETQYF
NA | TRBJ1-2 | TRBD1 | TRBV6-2/TRBV6-3 | TGTGCCAGCAGTTACTCGACAGGGGGATTTGATGGCTACACCTTC | CASSYSTGGFDGYTF
NA | TRBJ2-3 | NA | TRBV11-3 | TGTGCCAGCAGCTTACTGAGCGGGTGGAGCACAGATACGCAGTATTTT | CASSLLSGWSTDTQYF
few | TRBJ1-1 | TRBD1 | TRBV5-1 | TGCGCCAGCAGCGAGAACGGAGGGGGCGTGAACACTGAAGCTTTCTTT | CASSENGGGVNTEAFF
NA | TRBJ2-3 | NA | TRBV19 | TGTGCCAGTAGTTTCGGAGCTAGCACAGATACGCAGTATTTT | CASSFGASTDTQYF
NA | TRBJ2-5 | NA | TRBV7-9 | TGTGCCAGCAGCTTAGGGATGGCTGGCGGGCAAGAGACCCAGTACTTC | CASSLGMAGGQETQYF
NA | TRBJ1-1 | NA | TRBV7-9 | TGTGCCAGCAGCTTAGTTAGGGGAGAAGCTTTCTTT | CASSLVRGEAFF
few | TRBJ1-2 | TRBD1 | TRBV5-4 | TGTGCCAGCAGCTTGGGGGTCAACAGGGGCCCGAACTATGGCTACACCTTC | CASSLGVNRGPNYGYTF